Included here is one TCR beta chain sequence, with context. The antigen remains unidentified. V lost 5 bases and J 2 bases, leaving 13 bases between the germline ends. Germline assignment: CDR1 MGHRA and CDR2 YSYEKL. The CDR3 consists of 15 residues. Some clones are missing from TCRdb's copy, which holds only in-frame ones; the method was immunoSEQ multiplex PCR. The table records about 35,000 clones, around 94% of them present only once. The source of the sample is a study of graft-versus-host responses after intestinal transplantation. Study-level results: GvH clones surfaced in recipient marrow, some emerging earlier in ileum or blood.

The origin of this receptor is a human patient who received an intestinal transplant, so some T cells may come from the graft donor. This sample comprised PBMCs, obtained 16 days after intestinal transplant. The V call is TRBV4-1, the J call TRBJ2-1; D not resolved. CDR3 bases: TGCGCCAGCAGCACCCGTCCGGGCGCCTACAATGAGCAGTTCTTC. Its protein is CASSTRPGAYNEQFF.